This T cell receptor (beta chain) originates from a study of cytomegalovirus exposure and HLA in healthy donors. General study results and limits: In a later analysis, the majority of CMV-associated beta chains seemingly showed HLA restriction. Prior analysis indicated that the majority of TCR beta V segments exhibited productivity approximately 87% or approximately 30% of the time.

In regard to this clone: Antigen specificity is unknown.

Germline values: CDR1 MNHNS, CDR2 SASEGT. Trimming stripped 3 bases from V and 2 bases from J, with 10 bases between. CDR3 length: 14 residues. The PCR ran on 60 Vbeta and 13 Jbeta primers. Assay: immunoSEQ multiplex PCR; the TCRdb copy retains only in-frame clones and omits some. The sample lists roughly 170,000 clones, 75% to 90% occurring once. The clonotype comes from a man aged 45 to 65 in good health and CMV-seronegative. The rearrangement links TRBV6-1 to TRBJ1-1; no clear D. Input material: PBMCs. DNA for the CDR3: TGTGCCAGCAGTGAGCACCCCACTAACACTGAAGCTTTCTTT. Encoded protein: CASSEHPTNTEAFF.